This T cell receptor beta chain was captured in a study of blood T cell repertoires in COVID-19. Study-level background: In each case, the material was cDNA or gDNA derived from T cells, B-cell-depleted T cells, or PBMCs.

Profiled with immunoSEQ multiplex PCR; TCRdb holds only in-frame clones, not every one. The top ten clones hold roughly 5% of a sample with about 200,000 clones, 65% to 90% of them seen once. Germline V gene data show CDR1 as GTSNPN and CDR2 as SVGIG (reference sequence). This CDR3 contains 13 residues. V was pared by 1 base and J by 0 bases, with 4 bases between. Material: peripheral blood. This chain links TRBV30 with TRBJ1-5; D is unclear. This TCR was recovered from a human donor in a cohort sampled during active COVID-19. The CDR3 here is CAWSGHSNQPQHF. The CDR3 DNA is TGTGCCTGGAGTGGACATAGCAATCAGCCCCAGCATTTT.